This entry features one TCR beta chain sequence. The clone's antigen remains unknown. Base-call qualities are not available, and no considerably larger clone is one nucleotide away. The data were produced on an Illumina NovaSeq 6000. Using 5'RACE with constant-segment primers, TCRalpha and TCRbeta cDNA libraries were constructed, with sample barcodes and unique molecular identifiers added in the process. Trizol reagent was used to extract RNA from every sample. The libraries were amplified in two PCR steps, and the second step added a second sample barcode and Illumina TruSeq adapters. The libraries were sequenced on an Illumina NovaSeq using 2 x 150 bp paired-end reads. In the original analysis: Reads were demultiplexed and collapsed into UMI-guided consensus sequences with migec v1.2.7. Using mixcr v2.1.11, UMI consensuses were aligned to TRA and TRB V and J templates and then assembled into clonotypes. A clonotype was counted as expanded or contracted only if both edgeR and NoisET called the change significant, with noise models trained on biological replicates. edgeR calls used a false discovery rate-adjusted p below 0.01 and a log2 fold-change threshold of 1. As an exploratory analysis of dynamics, PCA with hierarchical clustering was applied to max-normalized trajectories of the 1000 most abundant clonotypes. Each responding clone was given a CD4 or CD8 phenotype based on the CD4+ and CD8+ repertoires, which had been sequenced separately. Clones were called with MiXCR by TCRdb after fastp trimmed the public reads at Q25, and only in-frame beta chains were retained. Each entry is one CDR3 protein sequence, shown with its most common DNA and genes. What appears here as the V and J calls and clone size reflects TCRdb's work, not the paper's. The sample table shows 190,000 or so distinct CDR3 sequences, and around 30% are seen once. The ten largest make up over 9.5% of the sample.

These data come from a study of T-cell memory formation after mild COVID-19 (dated by TCRdb to the early 2020s). About the study as a whole: TCR sequence clusters from the two donors were largely donor specific. T-cell clones expanding and contracting after mild COVID-19 in two donors were tracked by longitudinal TCRalpha and TCRbeta repertoire sequencing. Two young, previously healthy adult volunteers made up the cohort, one male and one female. Summary of the overall study and its limitations: The detection of some responding clones in pre-infection memory suggests that pre-existing cross-reactive memory T cells joined the SARS-CoV-2 response. SARS-CoV-2 specificity was not confirmed for the second-wave clones peaking on day 37. Clones that contracted from day 15 to 85 showed balanced CD4/CD8 phenotypes, whereas a second wave of clones that expanded from day 15 to 37 leaned towards CD4+. Only a couple of mild cases were covered by the study, and larger cohorts that include severe cases with pre-infection samples were considered necessary. Contracting CD4+ clones were located mainly in the CM and EM memory subsets, whereas CD8+ clones were found to be enriched in EMRA.

Ficoll-Paque density gradient centrifugation was used to isolate PBMCs. From its cysteine to its phenylalanine, the CDR3 spans 14 amino acids. Of all the DNA, just the CDR3 is kept, 42 bases in frame from base 1. The V and J ends are trimmed by 4 bases and 0 bases, leaving 10 bases between them. As encoded in the germline V gene (reference sequence), CDR1 is LNHDA while CDR2 is SQIVND. The source is an adult woman who had mild COVID-19 (a few samples of this study predate the infection). The sample titles of this study are shuffled in the database, so cell type and time point are left out; the donor was told from shared clones. The sequenced sample was PBMCs or a T cell subset sorted from them (not recorded which). The chain couples TRBV19 to TRBJ2-7, with no D gene named confidently. The sequenced DNA: TGTGCCAGTAGTAGGGCGGCTGGCTCCTACGAGCAGTACTTC. It specifies CASSRAAGSYEQYF.